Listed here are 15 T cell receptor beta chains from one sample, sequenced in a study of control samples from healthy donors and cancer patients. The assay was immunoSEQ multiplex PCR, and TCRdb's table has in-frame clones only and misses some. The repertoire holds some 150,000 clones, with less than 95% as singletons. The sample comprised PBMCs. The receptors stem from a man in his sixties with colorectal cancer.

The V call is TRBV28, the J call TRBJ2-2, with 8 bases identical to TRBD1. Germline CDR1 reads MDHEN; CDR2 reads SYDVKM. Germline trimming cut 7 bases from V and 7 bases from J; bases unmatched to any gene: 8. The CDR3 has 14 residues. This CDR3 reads CASKGTGGSGELFF. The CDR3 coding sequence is TGTGCCAGCAAAGGGACAGGAGGCAGCGGGGAGCTGTTTTTT.

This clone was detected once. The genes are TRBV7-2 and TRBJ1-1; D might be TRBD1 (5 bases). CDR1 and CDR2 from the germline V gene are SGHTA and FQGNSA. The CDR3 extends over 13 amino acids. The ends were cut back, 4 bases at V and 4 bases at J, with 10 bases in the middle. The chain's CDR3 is CASSWRGGTEAFF. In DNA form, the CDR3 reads TGTGCCAGCAGCTGGCGGGGGGGCACTGAAGCTTTCTTT.

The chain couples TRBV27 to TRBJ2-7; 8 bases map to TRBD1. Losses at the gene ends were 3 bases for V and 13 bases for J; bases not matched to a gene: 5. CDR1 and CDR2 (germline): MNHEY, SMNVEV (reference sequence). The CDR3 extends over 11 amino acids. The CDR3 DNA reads TGTGCCAGCAGTTTCCAGGGGGCGAGATACTTC. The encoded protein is CASSFQGARYF.

This chain's CDR3 is CASRAFDTEAFF. The DNA of the CDR3 is TGTGCCAGCAGGGCGTTTGACACTGAAGCTTTCTTT. The V and J genes are TRBV6-5 and TRBJ1-1, with D hard to call. The CDR3 is made up of 12 amino acids. Germline loops: CDR1 MNHEY, CDR2 SVGAGI. Deletions cut 6 bases from V and 3 bases from J, with 8 bases between.

CDR3 bases: TGCGCCAGCAGCTGGGGGCGGGGGGGCACTGAAGCTTTCTTT. The encoded protein is CASSWGRGGTEAFF. The rearrangement joins TRBV5-1 to TRBJ1-1; D may be TRBD1 (6 bases). CDR3 length: 14 amino acids. Trimming shortened V by 3 bases and J by 4 bases, and 13 bases separated the two germline ends. The V gene's germline CDR1 is SGHRS and CDR2 YFSETQ.

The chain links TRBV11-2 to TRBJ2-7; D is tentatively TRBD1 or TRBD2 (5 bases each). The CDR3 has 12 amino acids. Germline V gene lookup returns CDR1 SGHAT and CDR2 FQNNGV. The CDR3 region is CASRGVSRTVGV. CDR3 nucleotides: TGTGCCAGCAGGGGGGTGTCCAGGACCGTAGGAGTC.

CDR3 DNA sequence: TGTGCCAGCAGCTGGTCGGCGGTCGCGGGCAATGAGCAGTTCTTC. Its translation: CASSWSAVAGNEQFF. V usage is TRBV7-2 and J usage is TRBJ2-1; possibly TRBD2 for D (5 bases). Germline V gene lookup returns CDR1 SGHTA and CDR2 FQGNSA. This CDR3 spans 15 amino acids. The germline V and J ends were trimmed by 4 bases and 6 bases, with 16 bases remaining between them.

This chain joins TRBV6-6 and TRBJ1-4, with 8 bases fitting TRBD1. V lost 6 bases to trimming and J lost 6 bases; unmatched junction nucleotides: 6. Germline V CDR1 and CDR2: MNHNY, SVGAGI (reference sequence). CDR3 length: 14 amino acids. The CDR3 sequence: CASRPTGDDEKLFF. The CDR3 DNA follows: TGTGCCAGCAGGCCGACAGGGGACGATGAAAAACTGTTTTTT.

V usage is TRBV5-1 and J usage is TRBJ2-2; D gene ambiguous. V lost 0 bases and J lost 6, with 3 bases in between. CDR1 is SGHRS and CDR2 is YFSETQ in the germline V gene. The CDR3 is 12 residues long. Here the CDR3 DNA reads TGCGCCAGCAGCTTGGGGGCCGGGGAGCTGTTTTTT. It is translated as CASSLGAGELFF.

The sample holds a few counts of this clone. The CDR3 loop is CASSPPLGGQGEVTNYGYTF. CDR3 DNA: TGCGCCAGCAGCCCCCCCCTCGGAGGGCAGGGCGAAGTTACTAACTATGGCTACACCTTC. The V and J genes are TRBV4-1 and TRBJ1-2; D is possibly TRBD1 (5 bases). This CDR3 is 20 amino acids long. Trimming shortened V by 4 bases and J by 0 bases, and 27 bases separated the two germline ends. Per the germline V gene, CDR1 is MGHRA and CDR2 is YSYEKL.

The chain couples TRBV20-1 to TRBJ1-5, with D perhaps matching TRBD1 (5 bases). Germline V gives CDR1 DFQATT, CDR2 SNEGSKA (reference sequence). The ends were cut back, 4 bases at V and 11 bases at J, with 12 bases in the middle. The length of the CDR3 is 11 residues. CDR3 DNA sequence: TGCAGTGCTACTAAGGGGTCAGCCCAGCATTTT. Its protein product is CSATKGSAQHF.

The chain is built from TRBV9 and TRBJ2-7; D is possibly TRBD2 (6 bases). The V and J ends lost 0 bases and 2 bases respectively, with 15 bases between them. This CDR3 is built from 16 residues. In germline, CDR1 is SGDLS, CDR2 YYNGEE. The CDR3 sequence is CASSVALTSQTYEQYF. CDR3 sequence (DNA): TGTGCCAGCAGCGTAGCTCTCACTAGCCAGACCTACGAGCAGTACTTC.

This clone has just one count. In DNA form, the CDR3 reads TGTGCCAGCAGCCAGGGACAGGGGATAGACGAAAAACTGTTTTTT. It yields the protein CASSQGQGIDEKLFF. V and J are TRBV3-1 (or the pseudogene TRBV3-2) and TRBJ1-4, with 10 nucleotides matching TRBD1. The V gene end was trimmed by 3 bases and the J gene end by 8 bases; junction bases not matched to a gene: 6. The CDR3 runs 15 residues. Germline CDR1 LGHDT, CDR2 YNNKEL (reference sequence).

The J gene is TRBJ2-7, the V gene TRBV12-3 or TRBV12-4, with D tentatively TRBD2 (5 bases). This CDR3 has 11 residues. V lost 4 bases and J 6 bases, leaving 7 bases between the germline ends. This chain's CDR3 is CASSWAGEQYF. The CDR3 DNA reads TGTGCCAGCAGTTGGGCGGGCGAGCAGTACTTC.

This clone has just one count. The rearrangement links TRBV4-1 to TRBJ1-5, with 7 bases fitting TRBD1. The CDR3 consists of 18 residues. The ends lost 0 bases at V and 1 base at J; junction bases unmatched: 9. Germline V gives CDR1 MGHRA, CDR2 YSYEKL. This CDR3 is CASSQDLQGGRSNQPQHF. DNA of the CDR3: TGCGCCAGCAGCCAAGATCTTCAGGGGGGTAGAAGCAATCAGCCCCAGCATTTT.